These 22 T cell receptor beta chains originate from one sample sequenced in a study of sequential checkpoint blockade in melanoma. Indicated treatment: randomized to nivolumab then ipilimumab (arm A) or the reverse (arm B). Sequencing was performed with immunoSEQ multiplex PCR; in TCRdb, only in-frame clones are kept and a portion is missing. The sample lists approximately 7,000 clones, 28% occurring once. The material was tumor tissue (inferred from file names), obtained from a patient given nivolumab and ipilimumab in sequence. The receptors derive from a human donor with melanoma.

Ten or more counts support this clone. In nucleotides, the CDR3 is TGTGCCAGCAGTGGTGGACAGGGGGAAAACTATGGCTACACCTTC. Protein: CASSGGQGENYGYTF. V and J are TRBV2 and TRBJ1-2; 10 bases line up with TRBD1. The germline CDR1 and CDR2 sequences are SNHLY and FYNNEI. V shed 4 bases and J 2 bases; nucleotides not matched to a gene: 4. CDR3 length: 15 residues.

Ten or more counts support this clone. V usage is TRBV11-3 and J usage is TRBJ1-2; TRBD1 matches 7 bases. CDR1 SGHNT and CDR2 YENEEA come from the germline V gene. V lost 3 bases, J lost 3 bases, and 4 bases stayed unmatched. CDR3 length equals 14 residues. The CDR3 region is CASSLEQGDYGYTF. CDR3 coding DNA: TGTGCCAGCAGCTTGGAGCAGGGGGACTATGGCTACACCTTC.

By sample fraction, this clone is medium-sized (0.01 to 0.1%). This rearrangement joins TRBV11-3 to TRBJ2-2; 13 bases are shared with TRBD2. The CDR3 totals 16 residues. The germline gives CDR1 SGHNT, CDR2 YENEEA. Unmatched junction bases numbered 4, after V lost 3 bases and J lost 6 bases. CDR3 bases: TGTGCCAGCAGCTTGGGGACTAGCGGGATCCCCGGGGAGCTGTTTTTT. This sequence encodes CASSLGTSGIPGELFF.

This chain joins TRBV7-6 and TRBJ2-7; TRBD2 agrees at 13 bases. The CDR3 runs to 19 residues. Germline V lookup: CDR1 SGHVS, CDR2 FNYEAQ. The J segment lost 2 bases and the V segment lost 5 bases, leaving 15 bases of the junction unmatched. The chain's CDR3 is CASSGRPTSGGKLTYEQYF. CDR3 bases: TGTGCCAGCAGCGGCCGCCCGACTAGCGGGGGGAAACTAACCTACGAGCAGTACTTC.

The V gene is TRBV30, the J gene TRBJ1-2, with a tentative D call TRBD1 (6 bases). The CDR3 totals 15 residues. From germline, CDR1 is GTSNPN and CDR2 SVGIG (reference sequence). V was cut by 1 base and J by 4 bases, with 16 bases left in between. The CDR3 nucleotides are TGTGCCTGGAGTGACACAGGGTTAAATAGCTATGGCTACACCTTC. It is translated as CAWSDTGLNSYGYTF.

V usage is TRBV9 and J usage is TRBJ2-1, with 9 positions matching TRBD2. Per germline, CDR1 SGDLS and CDR2 YYNGEE. The CDR3 contains 13 residues. The ends lost 6 bases at V and 7 bases at J; junction bases unmatched: 5. The CDR3 spells CASKRLAVNEQFF. For the CDR3, the DNA is TGTGCCAGCAAGAGACTAGCGGTTAATGAGCAGTTCTTC.

This clone turned up a few times. The V gene is TRBV6-9, the J gene TRBJ1-4; D is unclear. V lost 5 bases to trimming and J lost 14 bases, with 12 bases between them. Germline V gene sequence: CDR1 MNHGY, CDR2 SVAAGI. The CDR3 spans 11 residues. CDR3: CASSDWDKLFF. The CDR3 nucleotides are TGTGCCAGCAGTGATTGGGATAAGCTGTTTTTT.

The sample holds a few counts of this clone. The chain recombines TRBV6-8 with TRBJ2-5; the D is unclear. Trimming pared 0 bases from V and 2 bases from J, leaving 7 bases between. The CDR3 has 14 residues. CDR1 is MNHGY, CDR2 SAAAGT, per germline. This chain's CDR3 is CASSYSQYQETQYF. The CDR3 region has the DNA TGTGCCAGCAGTTACTCCCAGTATCAAGAGACCCAGTACTTC.

The chain recombines TRBV6-8 with TRBJ2-2; D is possibly TRBD2 (5 bases). Per the germline V gene, CDR1 is MNHGY and CDR2 is SAAAGT. The V and J ends lost 5 bases and 0 bases respectively, with 13 bases between them. The CDR3 totals 16 residues. The CDR3 bases are TGTGCCAGCAGTCCCCGTGAGCGGACGAACACCGGGGAGCTGTTTTTT. It yields the protein CASSPRERTNTGELFF.

This clone was detected only a few times. The CDR3 sequence is CASSARTRAFYNEQFF. The CDR3 DNA follows: TGTGCCAGCAGTGCTCGGACTAGGGCCTTCTACAATGAGCAGTTCTTC. The V gene is TRBV9, the J gene TRBJ2-1, with 7 positions matching TRBD2. Trimming cost V 5 bases and J 3 bases; bases outside gene matches: 11. The CDR3 has 16 amino acids. CDR1 is SGDLS and CDR2 is YYNGEE in the germline V gene.

Only a few counts were recorded for this clone. The genes are TRBV10-3 and TRBJ2-7; 7 nucleotides agree with TRBD2. Germline values: CDR1 ENHRY, CDR2 SYGVKD. This CDR3 comprises 13 residues. V was clipped by 10 bases and J by 5 bases; unmatched bases: 11. The CDR3 DNA follows: TGTGCCAATCCGCGGGAGATTCAGCACGAGCAGTACTTC. Translated: CANPREIQHEQYF.

In regard to this clone: Relative to the germline gene, one junction end is altered; a read error may explain this. The chain carries TRBV6-8 and TRBJ2-2; the match to TRBD1 covers 9 bases. The CDR3 length is 16 residues. Germline CDR1 and CDR2: MNHGY and SAAAGT. CDR3 sequence (DNA): TGTGCCATCAGTTTTGGACAGGGGACGAACACCGGGGAGCTGTTTTTT. It specifies CAISFGQGTNTGELFF.

The chain employs TRBV10-2 and TRBJ2-2; 7 bases match TRBD2. Germline assignment: CDR1 WSHSY and CDR2 SAAADI. The J segment lost 0 bases and the V segment lost 5 bases, leaving 3 bases of the junction unmatched. The CDR3 sequence is 15 residues long. This CDR3 is CASSRLAANTGELFF. In DNA, the CDR3 is TGCGCCAGCAGTAGGCTAGCGGCGAACACCGGGGAGCTGTTTTTT.

The gene calls are TRBV15 and TRBJ2-1; D assignment may be TRBD1 or TRBD2 (5 bases each). V lost 2 bases and J lost 10, with 21 bases in between. Germline values: CDR1 LNHNV, CDR2 YYDKDF (reference sequence). The CDR3 is 16 residues long. The CDR3 here is CATSRTGTQTRREQFF. The CDR3 region has the DNA TGTGCCACCAGCAGAACCGGGACCCAAACCCGCAGAGAGCAGTTCTTC. Using reference TRBV15 and TRBJ2-1 for the parts outside the CDR3, the full variable domain is DAMVIQNPRYQVTQFGKPVTLSCSQTLNHNVMYWYQQKSSQAPKLLFHYYDKDFNNEADTPDNFQSRRPNTSFCFLDIRSPGLGDTAMYLCATSRTGTQTRREQFFGPGTRLTVL.

This sequence joins TRBV28 and TRBJ1-3; D remains unclear. The V gene's germline CDR1 is MDHEN and CDR2 SYDVKM. The CDR3 length is 17 residues. The ends were cut back, 5 bases at V and 0 bases at J, with 17 bases in the middle. CDR3 DNA sequence: TGTGCCAGCAGTCTGCCCGATGACGGAAGCTCTGGAAACACCATATATTTT. Its protein is CASSLPDDGSSGNTIYF.

This clone was observed a handful of times. In DNA, the CDR3 is TGTGCCACAATGGGACAGGGGGCGTCTGGCTACACCTTC. Translated: CATMGQGASGYTF. The chain carries TRBV6-8 and TRBJ1-2; 12 bases match TRBD1. V trimming: 10 bases; J trimming: 7 bases; junction bases outside the gene matches: 7. The CDR3 totals 13 residues. CDR1 and CDR2 from the germline V gene are MNHGY and SAAAGT.

The rearrangement uses TRBV19 and TRBJ2-1; D gene ambiguous. The germline V and J ends were trimmed by 7 bases and 5 bases, with 9 bases remaining between them. CDR3 size: 12 residues. The germline V gene has CDR1 LNHDA and CDR2 SQIVND (reference sequence). The CDR3 loop reads CASNIRDNEQFF. Here the CDR3 DNA reads TGTGCCAGTAATATCCGGGACAATGAGCAGTTCTTC.

The chain recombines TRBV14 with TRBJ2-7; 12 nucleotides agree with TRBD2. The CDR3 totals 19 residues. Germline assignment: CDR1 SGHDN and CDR2 FVKESK. Unmatched junction bases numbered 11, after V lost 0 bases and J lost 2 bases. The CDR3 reads CASSQDLRASGGGPYEQYF. CDR3 nucleotide sequence: TGTGCCAGCAGCCAAGACCTCCGGGCTAGCGGGGGGGGGCCCTACGAGCAGTACTTC.

The CDR3 DNA reads TGTGCCAGTAGGGGTACGGGACTTTCCTACAATGAGCAGTTCTTC. Protein sequence: CASRGTGLSYNEQFF. V gene TRBV14 combines with J gene TRBJ2-1; D might be TRBD2 (6 bases). The CDR3 loop spans 15 amino acids. The V end lost 9 bases, the J end lost 1 base, and 16 bases lay between the germline ends. The germline gives CDR1 SGHDN, CDR2 FVKESK.

This clone appeared a few times. The chain couples TRBV9 to TRBJ2-1; TRBD2 matches 11 bases. The CDR3 contains 17 residues. V was pared by 4 bases and J by 0 bases, with 6 bases of the junction left unmatched. Germline CDR1 is SGDLS and CDR2 is YYNGEE. CDR3 coding DNA: TGTGCCAGCAGCTTCGGGACTAGCGGCAGCTCCTACAATGAGCAGTTCTTC. This encodes CASSFGTSGSSYNEQFF.

This clone was counted between two and nine times. This chain connects TRBV11-3 to TRBJ1-1; D is undetermined. CDR3 size: 14 residues. The V end was cut by 1 base, the J end by 5 bases, with 11 bases between. The germline gives CDR1 SGHNT, CDR2 YENEEA. The CDR3 nucleotides read TGTGCCAGCAGCTTAGGGGGTCGGGAGACTGAAGCTTTCTTT. Translated: CASSLGGRETEAFF.

CDR3 residues: CASSPGTSEFF. The CDR3 DNA sequence: TGTGCCAGCAGTCCCGGGACTAGCGAATTCTTC. The J gene is TRBJ2-1, the V gene TRBV14; 10 bases map to TRBD2. The trim removed 6 bases at V and 16 bases at J, leaving 6 bases unmatched. The CDR3 spans 11 residues. Germline values: CDR1 SGHDN, CDR2 FVKESK.